This paragraph reports one TCR beta chain. The protocol was immunoSEQ multiplex PCR, while the TCRdb copy is restricted to in-frame clones and leaves out a portion. The data contain about 350,000 clones, about 86% of them seen just once; the ten biggest clones take up around 10%. The sample's treatment: over 15 received Ad26.COV2.S at low or high dose, single or two shots; 5 received placebo; per-sample allocation not given. Sampling took place 63 days after the first vaccine or placebo injection. V was clipped by 6 bases and J by 0 bases, with 14 bases between them. CDR1 is MNHEY, CDR2 SVGAGI, per germline. CDR3 size: 15 residues. This specimen comes from a study of Ad26.COV2.S vaccination and SARS-CoV-2 variants.

This rearrangement joins TRBV6-5 to TRBJ1-1, with TRBD1 as a possible D gene (5 bases). The sample was peripheral blood, taken in a trial of Ad26.COV2.S vaccine versus placebo. The clonotype comes from a person between 18 and 65 years old who received the Ad26.COV2.S COVID-19 vaccine or a placebo. The CDR3 region has the DNA TGTGCCAGCAGGGAGGGGTCCCTCATGAACACTGAAGCTTTCTTT. This translates into CASREGSLMNTEAFF.